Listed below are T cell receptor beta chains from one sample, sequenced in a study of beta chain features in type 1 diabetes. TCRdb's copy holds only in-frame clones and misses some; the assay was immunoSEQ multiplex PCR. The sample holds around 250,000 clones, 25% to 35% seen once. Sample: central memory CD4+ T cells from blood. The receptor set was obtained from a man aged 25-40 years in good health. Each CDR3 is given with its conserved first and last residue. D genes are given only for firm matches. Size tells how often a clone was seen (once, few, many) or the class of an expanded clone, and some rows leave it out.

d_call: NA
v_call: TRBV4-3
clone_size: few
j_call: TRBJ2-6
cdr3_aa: CASSSRSSGANVLTF
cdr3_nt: TGCGCCAGCAGCTCCCGTAGCTCTGGGGCCAACGTCCTGACTTTC

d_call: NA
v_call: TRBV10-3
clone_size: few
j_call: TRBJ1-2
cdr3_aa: CAISESRELYGYTF
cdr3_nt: TGTGCCATCAGTGAGTCCAGGGAACTCTATGGCTACACCTTC

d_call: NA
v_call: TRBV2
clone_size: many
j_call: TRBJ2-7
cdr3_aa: CASSLYEQYF
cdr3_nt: TGTGCCAGCAGTCTCTACGAGCAGTACTTC

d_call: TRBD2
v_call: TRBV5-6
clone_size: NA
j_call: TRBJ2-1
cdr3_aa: CASSLVSSGTYNEQFF
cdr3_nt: TGTGCCAGCAGCTTAGTGTCTAGCGGGACCTACAATGAGCAGTTCTTC

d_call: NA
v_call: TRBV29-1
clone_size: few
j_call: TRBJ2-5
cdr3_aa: CSVERGSGNLHF
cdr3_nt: TGCAGCGTTGAACGAGGGTCGGGAAACCTCCACTTC

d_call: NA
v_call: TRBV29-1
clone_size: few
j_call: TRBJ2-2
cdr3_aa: CSVARTTNTGELFF
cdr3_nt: TGCAGCGTCGCGCGGACCACGAACACCGGGGAGCTGTTTTTT

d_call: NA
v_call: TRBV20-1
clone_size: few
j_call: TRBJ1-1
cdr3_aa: CSAKGLTEAFF
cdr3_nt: TGCAGTGCTAAAGGGCTGACTGAAGCTTTCTTT

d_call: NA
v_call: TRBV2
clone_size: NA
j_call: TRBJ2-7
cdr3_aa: CASRAQGRVYEQYF
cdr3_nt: TGTGCCAGCAGAGCTCAGGGACGAGTCTACGAGCAGTACTTC

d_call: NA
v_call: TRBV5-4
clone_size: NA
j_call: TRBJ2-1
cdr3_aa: CASSSLDSSYNEQFF
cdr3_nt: TGTGCCAGCAGCTCTTTGGACAGTTCCTACAATGAGCAGTTCTTC

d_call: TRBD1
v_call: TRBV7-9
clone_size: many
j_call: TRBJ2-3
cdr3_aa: CASSPGTGESDTQYF
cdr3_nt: TGTGCCAGCAGCCCCGGGACAGGGGAATCGGATACGCAGTATTTT